The 11 T cell receptor beta chains below come from one sample, sequenced in a study of blood T cells in healthy people across ages. The use of a sample-barcoded 5' primer and a J-beta primer mix characterized a second PCR of roughly 7 to 11 cycles. TCRdb passed the 5' RACE reads through MiXCR, listing each CDR3 protein once. The sample carries about 1.6 million distinct CDR3 sequences, approximately 32% recorded once. Sequenced input: blood. The receptor source for this set is a woman in her 30s in good health.

The chain couples TRBV2 to TRBJ2-7; D is perhaps TRBD1 or TRBD2 (6 bases each). With 7 bases removed from V and 4 bases from J, the gap between germline ends came to 14 bases. CDR3 length: 13 residues. Germline CDR1 is SNHLY and CDR2 is FYNNEI. This CDR3 is CASKYEGGYEQYF. The CDR3, as DNA: TGTGCCAGCAAATATGAGGGGGGATACGAGCAGTACTTC.

The chain uses TRBV5-1 and TRBJ1-2; TRBD1 matches at 7 bases. CDR1 is SGHRS and CDR2 is YFSETQ in the germline V gene. Trimming cost V 4 bases and J 1 base; bases outside gene matches: 10. CDR3 size: 16 residues. CDR3 DNA sequence: TGCGCCAGCAGCGACGGACAGGAAGGGGATAACTATGGCTACACCTTC. It translates to CASSDGQEGDNYGYTF.

V gene TRBV10-3 combines with J gene TRBJ2-3; the D call may be TRBD1 or TRBD2 (6 bases each). This CDR3 has 13 amino acids. Germline-derived CDR1 and CDR2 are ENHRY and SYGVKD. V lost 8 bases and J lost 8, with 17 bases in between. The CDR3 protein is CAIVTGADGTQYF. The DNA of the CDR3 is TGTGCCATCGTAACGGGGGCAGACGGTACGCAGTATTTT.

This clonotype was found a few times. The chain combines TRBV7-9 with TRBJ2-3; no firm D call. V was shortened by 0 bases and J by 10 bases, with 20 bases between the two germline ends. Germline-derived CDR1 and CDR2 are SEHNR and FQNEAQ (reference sequence). The CDR3 has 16 amino acids. The CDR3 nucleotides are TGTGCCAGCAGCTTAGCGCATGTGGGATTGTTTCCCGCGCAGTATTTT. Its protein product is CASSLAHVGLFPAQYF. Based on the CDR3 plus reference TRBV7-9 and TRBJ2-3, the full variable domain is DTGVSQNPRHKITKRGQNVTFRCDPISEHNRLYWYRQTLGQGPEFLTYFQNEAQLEKSRLLSDRFSAERPKGSFSTLEIQRTEQGDSAMYLCASSLAHVGLFPAQYFGPGTRLTVL.

This rearrangement joins TRBV24-1 to TRBJ2-6; D is uncertain. This CDR3 has 17 residues. Germline lookup yields CDR1 KGHDR and CDR2 SFDVKD. V was cut by 3 bases and J by 0 bases, with 11 bases left in between. In nucleotides, the CDR3 is TGTGCCACCAGTGATCCCGTCGGCGGCTCTGGGGCCAACGTCCTGACTTTC. This gives the protein CATSDPVGGSGANVLTF.

Ten or more counts support this clonotype. V and J are TRBV29-1 and TRBJ2-7, with D possibly TRBD2 on 6 matching bases. The CDR3 spans 12 residues. The V and J ends lost 3 bases and 6 bases respectively, with 12 bases between them. Germline CDR1 and CDR2: SQVTM and ANQGSEA. CDR3 loop: CSVESPSVEQYF. The CDR3 DNA is TGCAGCGTTGAGTCCCCTAGCGTCGAGCAGTACTTC.

The chain links TRBV7-9 to TRBJ1-1, with D possibly matching TRBD1 (5 bases). The CDR3 extends over 15 amino acids. Germline values: CDR1 SEHNR, CDR2 FQNEAQ (reference sequence). V was trimmed by 4 bases and J by 1 base, leaving 13 bases between them. The CDR3 DNA is TGTGCCAGCAGCTCACGGGACGGGACGAACACTGAAGCTTTCTTT. Protein sequence: CASSSRDGTNTEAFF.

This clonotype was seen a few times. V usage is TRBV20-1 and J usage is TRBJ2-5; D possibly corresponds to TRBD1 (6 bases). This CDR3 contains 13 residues. From germline, CDR1 is DFQATT and CDR2 SNEGSKA (reference sequence). Trimming removed 1 base from V and 0 bases from J, with 6 bases in between. CDR3 coding DNA: TGCAGTGCTAGAGGGGACAACCAAGAGACCCAGTACTTC. Protein: CSARGDNQETQYF.

The genes are TRBV4-2 and TRBJ1-5; 9 bases line up with TRBD1. This CDR3 comprises 16 residues. Unmatched junction bases numbered 5, after V lost 0 bases and J lost 5 bases. In germline, CDR1 is LGHNA, CDR2 YNFKEQ. The CDR3 DNA is TGTGCCAGCAGCCAAGAGCGGGACAGGGTGGATCAGCCCCAGCATTTT. This sequence encodes CASSQERDRVDQPQHF.

The table lists this clonotype with a few counts. The J gene is TRBJ1-5, the V gene TRBV7-2; D call uncertain. Looked up from germline, CDR1 is SGHTA and CDR2 is FQGNSA. This CDR3 region has 15 residues. V was cut by 3 bases and J by 0 bases, with 9 bases left in between. The CDR3 loop is CASSFQGVSNQPQHF. The CDR3 DNA is TGTGCCAGCAGCTTCCAAGGAGTTAGCAATCAGCCCCAGCATTTT.

This clonotype turned up a few times. The chain recombines TRBV7-9 with TRBJ1-1, with D possibly TRBD1 on 5 matching bases. Trimming took off 5 bases at V and 6 bases at J, with 13 bases between the two ends. Germline-derived CDR1 and CDR2 are SEHNR and FQNEAQ (reference sequence). The CDR3 has 13 residues. DNA of the CDR3: TGTGCCAGCAGCGCCAGGGTGGCCCCTGAAGCTTTCTTT. Translated: CASSARVAPEAFF.